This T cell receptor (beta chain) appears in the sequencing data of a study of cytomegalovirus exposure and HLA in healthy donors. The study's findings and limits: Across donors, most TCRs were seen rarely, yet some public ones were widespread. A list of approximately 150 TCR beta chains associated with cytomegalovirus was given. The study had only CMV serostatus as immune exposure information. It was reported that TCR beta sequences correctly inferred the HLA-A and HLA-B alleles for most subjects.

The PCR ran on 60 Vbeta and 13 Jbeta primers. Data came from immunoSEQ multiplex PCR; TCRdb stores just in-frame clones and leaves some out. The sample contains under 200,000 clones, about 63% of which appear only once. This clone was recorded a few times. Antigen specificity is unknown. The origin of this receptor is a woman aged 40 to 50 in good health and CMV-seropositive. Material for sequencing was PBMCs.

The CDR3 here is CASRPGLADTDTQYF. The CDR3 region has the DNA TGTGCCAGCAGACCGGGACTAGCGGATACAGATACGCAGTATTTT. The chain recombines TRBV7-2 with TRBJ2-3; 11 positions match TRBD2. The CDR3 length is 15 residues. From germline, CDR1 is SGHTA and CDR2 FQGNSA. V dropped 6 bases and J dropped 3; count of bases not matched to a gene: 5.